The entry below gives a single T cell receptor beta chain sequence along with its context. Its antigen remains unidentified. Tagging with unique molecular identifiers was a feature of the TCR beta cDNA libraries. TCRdb passed the PCR reads through MiXCR, listing each CDR3 protein once. The sample yields about 680,000 distinct CDR3 sequences, 59% seen once. CDR1 is LGHDT and CDR2 is YNNKEL in the germline V gene (reference sequence). The CDR3 sequence is 13 residues long. The germline V and J ends were trimmed by 1 base and 3 bases, with 7 bases remaining between them. This entry belongs to a study of post-analysis software for immune sequencing data. Study outcomes and limitations: Higher frequency in patients than in controls was seen for roughly five TRBV segments, with TRBV5-6, TRBV5-1 and TRBV20-1 among them.

This TCR was sampled from a girl aged 2-10 years with multiple sclerosis. The chain links TRBV3-1 to TRBJ2-7; no clear D gene. Specimen: blood. CDR3 sequence (DNA): TGTGCCAGCAGCCAAGCCCCAAACTACGAGCAGTACTTC. This sequence encodes CASSQAPNYEQYF.